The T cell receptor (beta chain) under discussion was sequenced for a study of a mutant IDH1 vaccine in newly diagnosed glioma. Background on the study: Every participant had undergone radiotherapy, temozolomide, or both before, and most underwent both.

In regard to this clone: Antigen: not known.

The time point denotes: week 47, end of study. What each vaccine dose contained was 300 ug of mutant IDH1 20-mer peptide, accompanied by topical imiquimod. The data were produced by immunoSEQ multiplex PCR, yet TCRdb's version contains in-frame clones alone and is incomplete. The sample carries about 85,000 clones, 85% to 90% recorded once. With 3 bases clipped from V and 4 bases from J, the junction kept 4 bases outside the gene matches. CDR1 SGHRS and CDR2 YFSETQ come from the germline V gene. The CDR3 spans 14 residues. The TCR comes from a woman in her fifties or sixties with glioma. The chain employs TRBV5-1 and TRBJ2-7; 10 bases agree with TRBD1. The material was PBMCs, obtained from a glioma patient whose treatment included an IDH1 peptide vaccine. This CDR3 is CASSSGTGVYEQYF. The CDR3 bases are TGCGCCAGCAGCTCCGGGACAGGGGTTTACGAGCAGTACTTC. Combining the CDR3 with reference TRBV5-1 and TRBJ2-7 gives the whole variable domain KAGVTQTPRYLIKTRGQQVTLSCSPISGHRSVSWYQQTPGQGLQFLFEYFSETQRNKGNFPGRFSGRQFSNSRSEMNVSTLELGDSALYLCASSSGTGVYEQYFGPGTRLTVT.